The 14 T cell receptor beta chains reported below all come from one sample, sequenced in a study of regulatory T cells in long-lasting Graves disease. CDR3-region Arm-PCR and iRepertoire HTBI primers produced the TCR beta libraries. Using its own MiXCR run on the multiplex PCR reads, TCRdb lists one record per CDR3 protein. The sample lists some 250,000 distinct CDR3 sequences; approximately 16% were seen once. The sample's time point: newly diagnosed GD, antithyroid drugs for less than 3 months. From RNA extracted from PBMCs, the TCR library was made. Sequencing was performed on peripheral blood mononuclear cells (PBMCs), taken at new diagnosis, from a patient treated with antithyroid drugs. The receptors come from a female donor with Graves disease.

This clonotype was detected a few times. It may be a read error: a sequence one base away is much more abundant. The chain is built from TRBV6-1 and TRBJ2-5; D not certain. Germline loops: CDR1 MNHNS, CDR2 SASEGT. This CDR3 region has 15 residues. Trimming pared 7 bases from V and 5 bases from J, leaving 20 bases between. In DNA, the CDR3 is TGTGCCAGCAAAGGCAGCGAGAGAGGAAGTGAGACCCAGTACTTC. Residues: CASKGSERGSETQYF.

This clonotype was detected many times. V gene TRBV7-9 combines with J gene TRBJ1-2; 7 bases align to TRBD1. This CDR3 spans 14 amino acids. Trimming at V came to 5 bases and at J to 4 bases, leaving 7 bases not matched to a gene. In germline, CDR1 is SEHNR, CDR2 FQNEAQ (reference sequence). The DNA of the CDR3 is TGTGCCAGCAGCCCGCGGGACAGCTCCTATGGCTACACCTTC. This codes for CASSPRDSSYGYTF. The full variable domain, its missing parts supplied by reference TRBV7-9 and TRBJ1-2, is DTGVSQNPRHKITKRGQNVTFRCDPISEHNRLYWYRQTLGQGPEFLTYFQNEAQLEKSRLLSDRFSAERPKGSFSTLEIQRTEQGDSAMYLCASSPRDSSYGYTFGSGTRLTVV.

This clonotype showed up many times. This chain links TRBV3-1 with TRBJ2-4, with D maybe TRBD1 (5 bases). Trimming pared 6 bases from V and 0 bases from J, leaving 6 bases between. Per germline, CDR1 LGHDT and CDR2 YNNKEL (reference sequence). The CDR3 length is 13 residues. The DNA for the CDR3 is TGTGCCAGCAGGGACATAGCCAAAAACATTCAGTACTTC. The encoded protein is CASRDIAKNIQYF.

Of note for this clonotype: Being one base from a much bigger clone, this may be a read error. The gene calls are TRBV20-1 and TRBJ2-2; TRBD2 is a possible D gene (5 bases). The CDR3 loop spans 13 amino acids. In germline, CDR1 is DFQATT, CDR2 SNEGSKA (reference sequence). For the CDR3, the DNA is TGCAGTGCTCTGCGTTCGAACACCGGGGAGCGGTTTTTT. Its translation is CSALRSNTGERFF.

This clonotype has at least ten counts. This chain links TRBV5-6 with TRBJ2-2, with 9 bases lining up with TRBD2. V dropped 0 bases and J dropped 3; count of bases not matched to a gene: 3. CDR3 size: 16 residues. Germline V gene sequence: CDR1 SGHDT, CDR2 YYEEEE. The CDR3 here is CASSLELAGYTGELFF. Written as DNA, the CDR3 is TGTGCCAGCAGCTTGGAGCTAGCGGGATACACCGGGGAGCTGTTTTTT.

The table lists this clonotype with many counts. The chain couples TRBV28 to TRBJ1-1, with D unresolved. The V end was cut by 3 bases, the J end by 0 bases, with 8 bases between. Germline values: CDR1 MDHEN, CDR2 SYDVKM. The CDR3 contains 14 residues. The CDR3 DNA is TGTGCCAGCAGTTTTCAGGTGATGAACACTGAAGCTTTCTTT. It codes for CASSFQVMNTEAFF.

As to this clonotype: The CDR3 ends on some other residue instead of the conserved phenylalanine or tryptophan, so this is likely a read error. The CDR3 is CASNSRGQGPTEAFS. As DNA, the CDR3 is TGTGCCAGCAATTCCCGTGGACAGGGGCCAACTGAAGCTTTCTCT. V and J are TRBV28 and TRBJ1-1, with 9 bases aligning to TRBD1. This CDR3 is 15 amino acids long. V shed 7 bases and J 5 bases; nucleotides not matched to a gene: 11. The V gene's germline CDR1 is MDHEN and CDR2 SYDVKM.

This clonotype came up many times. The gene calls are TRBV20-1 and TRBJ2-5; no clear D. This CDR3 contains 14 residues. From germline, CDR1 is DFQATT and CDR2 SNEGSKA (reference sequence). Trimming took 1 base from V and 7 from J, leaving 16 bases between them. CDR3 DNA: TGCAGTGCTAGAGGTGCGGTTTCATCAGGGACCCAGTACTTC. Amino acid sequence: CSARGAVSSGTQYF.

This clonotype was observed many times. The rearrangement links TRBV4-1 to TRBJ2-3, with D perhaps matching TRBD2 (6 bases). The CDR3 runs to 18 residues. Between the trimmed V and J ends, which lost 4 bases and 0 bases, there was a span of 20 bases. Germline V gene data show CDR1 as MGHRA and CDR2 as YSYEKL. The CDR3 region is CASSLRGRQRASTDTQYF. As DNA, the CDR3 is TGCGCCAGCAGCCTCCGGGGTAGGCAGCGGGCTAGCACAGATACGCAGTATTTT.

There are a few counts of this clonotype. The chain joins TRBV20-1 to TRBJ2-1, with D uncertain. The CDR3 is 16 residues long. V was pared by 4 bases and J by 2 bases, with 18 bases between. The V gene's germline CDR1 is DFQATT and CDR2 SNEGSKA (reference sequence). The CDR3 DNA follows: TGCAGTGCTAACCCCCTGACCGTGCAGGCCTACAATGAGCAGTTCTTC. This translates into CSANPLTVQAYNEQFF.

A note on this clonotype: This may be a read error, as it is one base from a much larger clone. The chain is built from TRBV18 and TRBJ2-1; 7 bases match TRBD1. This CDR3 spans 13 amino acids. The germline V gene has CDR1 KGHSH and CDR2 LQKENI. This CDR3 is CAGSPGQYNEQFF. The CDR3 DNA reads as TGTGCCGGCTCACCGGGACAGTACAATGAGCAGTTCTTC.

This clonotype was seen many times. The genes are TRBV20-1 and TRBJ2-5; 13 bases are shared with TRBD2. The CDR3 is 18 residues long. Germline CDR1 is DFQATT and CDR2 is SNEGSKA (reference sequence). The J segment lost 5 bases and the V segment lost 1 base, leaving 13 bases of the junction unmatched. The CDR3 DNA sequence: TGCAGTGCTAGAGGCCCCGGGACTAGCGGGGAGAGTTTTGAGACCCAGTACTTC. Translated: CSARGPGTSGESFETQYF.

This clonotype occurred many times. CDR3 protein: CASSLLRGGETQYF. In nucleotides, the CDR3 is TGTGCCAGCAGTTTACTACGGGGCGGAGAGACCCAGTACTTC. The chain employs TRBV12-3 or TRBV12-4 and TRBJ2-5; D tentatively fits TRBD1 or TRBD2 (5 bases each). V was cut by 2 bases and J by 4 bases, with 11 bases left in between. The CDR3 spans 14 residues.

This chain uses TRBV2 with TRBJ1-5, with a tentative D call TRBD1 (5 bases). Germline-derived CDR1 and CDR2 are SNHLY and FYNNEI. The CDR3 totals 17 residues. Trimming removed 6 bases at V and 0 bases at J, with 18 bases between. The CDR3 DNA sequence: TGTGCCAGCAGCTTGTGGGGCGGAACCCTTAGCAATCAGCCCCAGCATTTT. It yields the protein CASSLWGGTLSNQPQHF.